This T cell receptor (beta chain) was observed in a study of beta chain features in type 1 diabetes. Reverse transcription of all isolated RNA meant that expressed TCRB transcripts were sequenced. The protocol was immunoSEQ multiplex PCR, while the TCRdb copy is restricted to in-frame clones and leaves out a portion. This sample has about 250,000 clones, with 13% to 15% found just once. From germline, CDR1 is LNHDA and CDR2 SQIVND (reference sequence). This CDR3 contains 15 residues. With V trimmed by 4 bases and J by 8 bases, 8 bases remained unmatched. A few counts support this clone. The sample contains more than one DNA sequence encoding this CDR3.

The chain has TRBV19 and TRBJ2-1, with 10 nucleotides matching TRBD2. Source material: naive CD4+ T cells from blood. This TCR was sampled from a woman between 35 and 50 years old in good health. CDR3 residues: CASSTMGLATDEQFF. CDR3 sequence (DNA): TGTGCCAGTAGTACCATGGGACTAGCGACGGATGAGCAGTTCTTC. Combining the CDR3 with reference TRBV19 and TRBJ2-1 gives the whole variable domain DGGITQSPKYLFRKEGQNVTLSCEQNLNHDAMYWYRQDPGQGLRLIYYSQIVNDFQKGDIAEGYSVSREKKESFPLTVTSAQKNPTAFYLCASSTMGLATDEQFFGPGTRLTVL.